A single sample is the source of the 20 T cell receptor beta chains below, sequenced in a study of technical replicates of blood from four donors. Sequencing was performed with immunoSEQ multiplex PCR; in TCRdb, only in-frame clones are kept and a portion is missing. The table lists about 59,000 clones, around 93% of them singletons. Sequenced sample: PBMCs. Every receptor here comes from a human donor in good health. Some clones in this sample may be carry-over from other donors' samples.

This chain connects TRBV4-2 to TRBJ2-2; TRBD1 aligns across 8 bases. Germline assignment: CDR1 LGHNA and CDR2 YNFKEQ. There are 16 residues in the CDR3. With 2 bases clipped from V and 2 bases from J, the junction kept 4 bases outside the gene matches. The CDR3: CASSQLDRVNTGELFF. CDR3 in DNA: TGTGCCAGCAGCCAACTGGACAGGGTAAACACCGGGGAGCTGTTTTTT.

The genes are TRBV6-1 and TRBJ2-7; D possibly corresponds to TRBD2 (5 bases). Germline loops: CDR1 MNHNS, CDR2 SASEGT. V lost 6 bases and J lost 4, with 13 bases in between. The CDR3 runs to 13 residues. The CDR3 nucleotides are TGTGCCAGCAGCCCACCGGGGAGTTACGAGCAGTACTTC. Translation gives CASSPPGSYEQYF.

The chain carries TRBV7-3 and TRBJ2-1; a weak D match, TRBD2 (6 bases). With 2 bases removed from V and 0 bases from J, the gap between germline ends came to 11 bases. The CDR3 covers 16 residues. Germline values: CDR1 SGHTA, CDR2 FQGTGA. For the CDR3, the DNA is TGTGCCAGCAGCTTAGCGGGGCCGAGCTCCTACAATGAGCAGTTCTTC. Translating gives CASSLAGPSSYNEQFF.

The chain is built from TRBV10-3 and TRBJ1-1; no clear D gene. Germline values: CDR1 ENHRY, CDR2 SYGVKD. The V end was cut by 3 bases, the J end by 6 bases, with 11 bases between. The CDR3 spans 13 residues. CDR3 protein: CAISDSIQPEAFF. The CDR3 nucleotides read TGTGCCATCAGTGATTCAATACAGCCTGAAGCTTTCTTT.

This chain uses TRBV30 with TRBJ2-6; D might be TRBD2 (6 bases). With 8 bases removed from V and 4 bases from J, the gap between germline ends came to 12 bases. The germline V gene has CDR1 GTSNPN and CDR2 SVGIG (reference sequence). This CDR3 contains 13 residues. The CDR3: CAEGGYGANVLTF. The CDR3 DNA reads TGTGCCGAAGGAGGGTACGGGGCCAACGTCCTGACTTTC.

Written as DNA, the CDR3 is TGCGCCAGCAGCCAAGACAGGGATAACAATCAGCCCCAGCATTTT. Encoded protein: CASSQDRDNNQPQHF. The V gene is TRBV4-3, the J gene TRBJ1-5, with a weak D call TRBD1 (5 bases). This CDR3 is 15 amino acids long. The V gene's germline CDR1 is LGHNA and CDR2 YSLEER. Trimming shortened V by 0 bases and J by 3 bases, and 9 bases separated the two germline ends.

The rearrangement links TRBV11-2 to TRBJ1-2; the match to TRBD1 covers 9 bases. The CDR3 has 15 residues. Trimming at V came to 1 base and at J to 4 bases, leaving 4 bases not matched to a gene. The germline V gene encodes CDR1 SGHAT and CDR2 FQNNGV. In DNA form, the CDR3 reads TGTGCCAGCAGCTTAGGACAGGGGGTATTCTATGGCTACACCTTC. Its translation: CASSLGQGVFYGYTF.

This chain connects TRBV28 to TRBJ2-7; TRBD2 agrees at 13 bases. Germline CDR1 MDHEN, CDR2 SYDVKM. There are 17 residues in the CDR3. Trimming took 5 bases from V and 0 from J; bases not matched to a gene: 7. In nucleotides, the CDR3 is TGTGCCAGCAGTCCGTCAAGGACTAGCGGGAGCTCCTACGAGCAGTACTTC. Residues: CASSPSRTSGSSYEQYF.

A single count supports this clone. This chain links TRBV7-9 with TRBJ2-3; TRBD1 aligns across 11 bases. The CDR3 contains 16 residues. V shed 1 base and J 4 bases; nucleotides not matched to a gene: 4. CDR1 is SEHNR, CDR2 FQNEAQ, per germline (reference sequence). DNA of the CDR3: TGTGCCAGCAGCTTAGTGGGACAGGGGGTTTCAGATACGCAGTATTTT. This translates into CASSLVGQGVSDTQYF.

This chain joins TRBV6-5 and TRBJ1-1; 7 positions agree with TRBD1. The CDR3 is made up of 15 amino acids. Germline trimming cut 0 bases from V and 3 bases from J; bases unmatched to any gene: 4. Germline-derived CDR1 and CDR2 are MNHEY and SVGAGI. CDR3 amino acids: CASSYSETGDTEAFF. Here the CDR3 DNA reads TGTGCCAGCAGTTACTCAGAAACAGGGGACACTGAAGCTTTCTTT.

CDR3 region: CASSDWDFSFSGNTIYF. The CDR3 DNA follows: TGTGCCAGCAGTGACTGGGACTTCTCTTTCTCTGGAAACACCATATATTTT. The V and J genes are TRBV6-4 and TRBJ1-3; maybe TRBD1 (5 bases). The V end lost 1 base, the J end lost 0 bases, and 13 bases lay between the germline ends. Germline CDR1 reads MRHNA; CDR2 reads SNTAGT. This CDR3 spans 17 amino acids.

This chain joins TRBV5-1 and TRBJ1-1; D perhaps matches TRBD1 (5 bases). The CDR3 is made up of 14 amino acids. V lost 0 bases, J lost 4 bases, and 10 bases lay in between. Germline V gene sequence: CDR1 SGHRS, CDR2 YFSETQ. The CDR3 DNA sequence: TGCGCCAGCAGCTTGGGACAGAAAGTCACTGAAGCTTTCTTT. It is translated as CASSLGQKVTEAFF.

DNA for the CDR3: TGTGCCAGCAGCGAGACATGGGGCCGTAGGAACTACGAGCAGTACTTC. Translating gives CASSETWGRRNYEQYF. The V gene is TRBV11-1, the J gene TRBJ2-7; TRBD1 might be the D (5 bases). Trimming took 5 bases from V and 3 from J, leaving 20 bases between them. Germline CDR1 and CDR2: SGHAT and FQDESV (reference sequence). There are 16 residues in the CDR3.

The V call is TRBV7-3, the J call TRBJ2-1, with D uncertain. Between the trimmed V and J ends, which lost 1 base and 10 bases, there was a span of 5 bases. The CDR3 has 11 amino acids. Germline V gene lookup returns CDR1 SGHTA and CDR2 FQGTGA. The CDR3 nucleotides read TGTGCCAGCAGCTTAAGTACAGAGCAGTTCTTC. Translating it yields CASSLSTEQFF.

This chain connects TRBV19 to TRBJ1-6, with TRBD1 as a possible D gene (6 bases). Germline CDR1 reads LNHDA; CDR2 reads SQIVND (reference sequence). V lost 3 bases and J lost 8, with 11 bases in between. This CDR3 is built from 14 residues. This CDR3 is CASSIQGRDSPLHF. The DNA for the CDR3 is TGTGCCAGTAGTATCCAGGGGAGGGATTCACCCCTCCACTTT.

This sequence joins TRBV4-2 and TRBJ2-5, with a weak D call TRBD1 (6 bases). The length of the CDR3 is 14 residues. Germline CDR1 and CDR2: LGHNA and YNFKEQ. V was pared by 4 bases and J by 2 bases, with 11 bases between. CDR3 DNA sequence: TGTGCCAGCAGCCGCCGACAGGAGCAAGAGACCCAGTACTTC. Protein product: CASSRRQEQETQYF.

The chain is built from TRBV21-1 and TRBJ2-2; TRBD2 is taken as the D call from the table, unchecked against the DNA. TRBV21-1 is reported as a pseudogene. CDR3 size: 14 residues. The CDR3 DNA follows: TGTGCCAGCAGCAAGGCGCGGGTCACCGGGGAGCTGTTTTTT. Translated, it gives CASSKARVTGELFF.

The V gene is TRBV6-1, the J gene TRBJ1-1, with 7 bases lining up with TRBD1. The CDR3 is 13 amino acids. Germline CDR1 and CDR2: MNHNS and SASEGT. Losses at the gene ends were 4 bases for V and 7 bases for J; bases not matched to a gene: 6. The CDR3 sequence: CASSATGQGEAFF. Here the CDR3 DNA reads TGTGCCAGCAGTGCGACAGGGCAAGGTGAAGCTTTCTTT.

The rearrangement joins TRBV7-8 to TRBJ1-3; weak D call: TRBD1 (6 bases). Trimming removed 4 bases at V and 8 bases at J, with 15 bases between. Germline V gene lookup returns CDR1 SGHVS and CDR2 FQNEAQ. This CDR3 is built from 14 residues. CDR3 residues: CASSSRGFADTIYF. DNA of the CDR3: TGTGCCAGCAGCTCGAGGGGGTTCGCAGACACCATATATTTT.

V is TRBV9 and J is TRBJ2-7; 7 nucleotides line up with TRBD1. The CDR3 covers 13 residues. V was pared by 4 bases and J by 2 bases, with 3 bases of the junction left unmatched. Germline CDR1 reads SGDLS; CDR2 reads YYNGEE. CDR3 amino acids: CASSQGTAYEQYF. The CDR3 region has the DNA TGTGCCAGCAGCCAAGGGACAGCCTACGAGCAGTACTTC.